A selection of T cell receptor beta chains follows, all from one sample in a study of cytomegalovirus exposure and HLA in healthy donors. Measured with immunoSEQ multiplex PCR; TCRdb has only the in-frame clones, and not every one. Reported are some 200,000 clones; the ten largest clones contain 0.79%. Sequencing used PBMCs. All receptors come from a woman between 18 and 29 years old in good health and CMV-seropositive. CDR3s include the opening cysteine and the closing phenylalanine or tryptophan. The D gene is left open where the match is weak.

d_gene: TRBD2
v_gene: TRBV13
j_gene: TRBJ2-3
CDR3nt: TGTGCCAGCAGCTTGGCTAGCGGGGTTGTGCAGTATTTT
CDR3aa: CASSLASGVVQYF

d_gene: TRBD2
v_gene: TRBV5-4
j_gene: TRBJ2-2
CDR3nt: TGTGCCAGCAGCCGACGAATAGGACTAGCGAACACCGGGGAGCTGTTTTTT
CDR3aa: CASSRRIGLANTGELFF

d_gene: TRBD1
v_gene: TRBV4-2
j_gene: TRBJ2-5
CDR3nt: TGTGCCAGCAGCCAAGGATCGGCAGGGGGCGCTTGGGAGACCCAGTACTTC
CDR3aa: CASSQGSAGGAWETQYF

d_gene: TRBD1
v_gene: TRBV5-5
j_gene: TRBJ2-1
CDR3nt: TGTGCCAGCAGCTTGGGATCTTGGACAGGCCTTGAGCAGTTCTTC
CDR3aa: CASSLGSWTGLEQFF

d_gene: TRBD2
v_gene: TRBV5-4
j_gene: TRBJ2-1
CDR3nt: TGTGCCAGCAGCTTGGTGCGGGAGGGCGACAATGAGCAGTTCTTC
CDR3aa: CASSLVREGDNEQFF

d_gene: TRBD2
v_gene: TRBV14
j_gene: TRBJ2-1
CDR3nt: TGTGCCAGCAGTCAACTAGCGGGAGGGGGCTCCTACAATGAGCAGTTCTTC
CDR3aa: CASSQLAGGGSYNEQFF

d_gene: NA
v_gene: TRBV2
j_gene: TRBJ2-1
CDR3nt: TGTGCCAGCAGTGAGGGGGGGCCCCACAATGAGCAGTTCTTC
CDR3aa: CASSEGGPHNEQFF

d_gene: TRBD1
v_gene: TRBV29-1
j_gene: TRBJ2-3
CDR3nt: TGCAGCGCAGGGGGTCGGGACACAGATACGCAGTATTTT
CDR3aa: CSAGGRDTDTQYF

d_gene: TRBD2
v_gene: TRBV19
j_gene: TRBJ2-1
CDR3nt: TGTGCCAGTAGTACCTACACGGGCGGGGGCAATGAGCAGTTCTTC
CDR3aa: CASSTYTGGGNEQFF

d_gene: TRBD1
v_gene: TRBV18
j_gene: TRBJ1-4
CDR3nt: TGTGCCAGCTCGCAGGGACAGATAGCAACTAATGAAAAACTGTTTTTT
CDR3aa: CASSQGQIATNEKLFF

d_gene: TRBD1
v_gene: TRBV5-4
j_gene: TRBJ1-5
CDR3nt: TGTGCCGGCAGACAGGGGGCAGGGCAGCCCCAGCATTTT
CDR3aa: CAGRQGAGQPQHF

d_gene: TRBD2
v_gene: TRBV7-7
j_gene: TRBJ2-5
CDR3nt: TGTGCCAGCAGCTTAGACGTTCCTAGCGGGGAAGAGACCCAGTACTTC
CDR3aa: CASSLDVPSGEETQYF

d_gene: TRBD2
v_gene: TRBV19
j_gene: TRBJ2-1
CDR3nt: TGTGCCAGTAGTAATACAGCGGGAGTCTCCTACAATGAGCAGTTCTTC
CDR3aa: CASSNTAGVSYNEQFF

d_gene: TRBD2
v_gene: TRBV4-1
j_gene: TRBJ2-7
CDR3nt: TGCGCCAGCAGCCATCCGGCAGCGGGAACAGGAGAGCAGTACTTC
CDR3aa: CASSHPAAGTGEQYF

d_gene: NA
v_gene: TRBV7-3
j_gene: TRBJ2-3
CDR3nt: TGTGCCAGCAGCTTTGGACTATCTAGCACAGATACGCAGTATTTT
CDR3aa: CASSFGLSSTDTQYF

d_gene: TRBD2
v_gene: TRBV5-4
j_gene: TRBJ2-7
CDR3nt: TGTGCCAGCAGCGGGGGCGGTCCTAGCGGGAGTGTGTACGAGCAGTACTTC
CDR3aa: CASSGGGPSGSVYEQYF

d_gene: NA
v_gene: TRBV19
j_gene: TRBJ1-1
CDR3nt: TGTGCCATCGAACCCCCCGGAGGGCTGGCTTTCTTT
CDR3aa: CAIEPPGGLAFF

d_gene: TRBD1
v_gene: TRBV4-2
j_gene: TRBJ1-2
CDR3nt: TGTGCCAGCAGCTACCGGGACAGGGCTAACTATGGCTACACCTTC
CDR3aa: CASSYRDRANYGYTF

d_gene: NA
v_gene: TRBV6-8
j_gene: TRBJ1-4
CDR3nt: TGTGCCGGAGGGTTAGGTGGATGCGTTCAGCCTGCGGCCTTTAATGAAAAACTGTTTTTT
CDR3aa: CAGGLGGCVQPAAFNEKLFF

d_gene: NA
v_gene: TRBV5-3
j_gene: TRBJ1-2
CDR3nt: TGTGCCAGAAGCTTCCCAGATGGCTACACCTTC
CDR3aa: CARSFPDGYTF

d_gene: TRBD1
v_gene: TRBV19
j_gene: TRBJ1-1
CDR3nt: TGTGCCAGTAGTATAAGCAGACAGGGGTTCACTGAAGCTTTCTTT
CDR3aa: CASSISRQGFTEAFF

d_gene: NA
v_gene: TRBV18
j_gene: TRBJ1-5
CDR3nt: TGTGCCAGCTCACCAGATTTCGGGACATCTGAAAATCAGCCCCAGCATTTT
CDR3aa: CASSPDFGTSENQPQHF

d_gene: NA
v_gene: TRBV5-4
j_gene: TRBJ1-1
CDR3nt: TGTGCCAGCAGCTTGGCGCGACAGAGCATGAACACTGAAGCTTTCTTT
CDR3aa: CASSLARQSMNTEAFF